This T cell receptor beta chain was recorded in a study of CD8 T cells in ankylosing spondylitis. General study points: A TCR beta motif made of several highly homologous variants seemed typical of ankylosing spondylitis blood.

Making the TCR beta libraries involved quantitative 5'-RACE with molecular barcodes. TCRdb called the 5' RACE reads again in MiXCR, with one record for every CDR3 protein. The data hold about 500,000 distinct CDR3 sequences, with about an eighth observed a single time. This clonotype was recorded at least ten times. What it recognizes is unknown. This CDR3 contains 14 residues. V was trimmed by 6 bases and J by 3 bases, leaving 14 bases between them. Germline V gene sequence: CDR1 SGHAT, CDR2 FQNNGV. This chain links TRBV11-2 with TRBJ1-1; tentative D call: TRBD1 (5 bases). This clonotype originated in a male donor with ankylosing spondylitis. The sample consisted of blood, either unsorted or a sorted T cell fraction (not recorded which). The CDR3 reads CASSAGSRDTEAFF. The CDR3 DNA sequence: TGTGCCAGCAGTGCAGGGTCGAGGGACACTGAAGCTTTCTTT.